The 3 T cell receptor beta chains listed next were all sequenced from one sample in a study of blood T cell repertoires in COVID-19. Assay: immunoSEQ multiplex PCR; the TCRdb copy retains only in-frame clones and omits some. Among about 280,000 clones, roughly 85% were seen once, and the ten largest hold roughly 4.6%. Sequenced sample: peripheral blood. Every receptor here comes from a man aged 50 to 59 with active or convalescent COVID-19.

The chain combines TRBV5-1 with TRBJ2-3; D ambiguous. The CDR3 length is 14 residues. Trimming removed 0 bases from V and 2 bases from J, with 7 bases in between. Germline-derived CDR1 and CDR2 are SGHRS and YFSETQ. CDR3: CASSLAPYTDTQYF. The CDR3 DNA reads TGCGCCAGCAGCTTGGCCCCCTACACAGATACGCAGTATTTT.

The CDR3 region has the DNA TGTGCCAGCTCACCACTACCAACAGGGAGTCATGAAAAACTGTTTTTT. Amino acids: CASSPLPTGSHEKLFF. The rearrangement links TRBV18 to TRBJ1-4; D is possibly TRBD1 (6 bases). This CDR3 spans 16 amino acids. Per germline, CDR1 KGHSH and CDR2 LQKENI. V lost 1 base, J lost 6 bases, and 15 bases lay in between.

This sequence joins TRBV5-1 and TRBJ1-1, with a tentative D call TRBD1 (6 bases). The germline V gene encodes CDR1 SGHRS and CDR2 YFSETQ. This CDR3 spans 13 amino acids. V was clipped by 2 bases and J by 7 bases, with 12 bases between them. In DNA form, the CDR3 reads TGCGCCAGCAGCTTTAACAGGGACTATGAAGCTTTCTTT. Its translation is CASSFNRDYEAFF. Full variable domain (rest looked up from reference TRBV5-1 and TRBJ1-1): KAGVTQTPRYLIKTRGQQVTLSCSPISGHRSVSWYQQTPGQGLQFLFEYFSETQRNKGNFPGRFSGRQFSNSRSEMNVSTLELGDSALYLCASSFNRDYEAFFGQGTRLTVV.